A selection of T cell receptor beta chains follows, all from one sample in a study of regulatory T cells in long-lasting Graves disease. TCRdb independently ran MiXCR on the multiplex PCR reads; one entry per CDR3 protein. The sample comprises a few hundred thousand distinct CDR3 sequences, about 12% of which are singletons, and approximately 17% rests with the top ten. The data also belong to a second study, concerning T cells in Graves' hyperthyroidism and ophthalmopathy.

The specimen was peripheral blood mononuclear cells (PBMCs), collected at new diagnosis, from a patient treated with antithyroid drugs. The origin of the receptors is a young woman with Graves disease. Each CDR3 is given with its conserved first and last residue. The D gene is left open where the match is weak. Size is stated for part of the rows, as once, few or many counts, or as a class when the clone is expanded.

size	D	length	V	J	DNA	CDR3
few	-	13	TRBV7-7	TRBJ2-3	TGTGCTAGCAGCTTAGACGAGGGGCGCACGCAGTATTTT	CASSLDEGRTQYF
many	TRBD2	14	TRBV2	TRBJ2-3	TGTGCCAGCAGTGAGCGGGGGGGCACAGATACGCAGTATTTT	CASSERGGTDTQYF
-	TRBD1	16	TRBV28	TRBJ2-3	TGTGCCAGCAGGCCCTGGGACAGATTAGACACAGATACGCAGTATTTT	CASRPWDRLDTDTQYF
many	-	13	TRBV7-2	TRBJ1-5	TGTGCCAGCAGCTTCTTTGGCAATCAGCCCCAGCATTTT	CASSFFGNQPQHF
few	-	16	TRBV29-1	TRBJ2-1	TGCAGCGTTGAAGGGGGACGTAGCGGATACTACAATGAGCAGTTCTTC	CSVEGGRSGYYNEQFF
many	-	15	TRBV2	TRBJ1-5	TGTGCCAGCAAGAACAGAGGAAATAGCAATCAGCCCCAGCATTTT	CASKNRGNSNQPQHF
many	-	14	TRBV18	TRBJ2-2	TGTGCCAGCTCACCACCGTTCGACACCGGGGAGCTGTTTTTT	CASSPPFDTGELFF
few	-	17	TRBV4-1	TRBJ2-1	TGCGCCAGCAGCCAAGATAATTACCCCTTAGCGGCGAATGAGCAGTTCTTC	CASSQDNYPLAANEQFF
few	TRBD1	16	TRBV25-1	TRBJ1-5	TGTGCCAGCAGTGGCATCGGGACAGGGGAGATGTGGCCCCAGCATTTT	CASSGIGTGEMWPQHF
few	-	15	TRBV19	TRBJ1-5	TGTGCCAGTAGCCCCATAGGCAGTTGGATCCAGCCCCAGCATTTT	CASSPIGSWIQPQHF
-	-	15	TRBV9	TRBJ2-7	TGTGCCAGCAGCGTAGAAGGGACCGGGGCCTACGAGCAGTACTTC	CASSVEGTGAYEQYF
many	TRBD2	16	TRBV28	TRBJ2-3	TGTGCCAGCAGTTCGGGACTAGCGGGAGACACAGATACGCAGTATTTT	CASSSGLAGDTDTQYF
many	-	13	TRBV12-3/TRBV12-4	TRBJ1-2	TGTGCCAGCAGCCTTGTCGTCCAGTCAGGCTACACCTTC	CASSLVVQSGYTF
few	-	16	TRBV18	TRBJ1-1	TGTGCCAGCTCACCACGGGGAGGGCTACGCGGTCCTGAAGCTTTCTTT	CASSPRGGLRGPEAFF
-	-	14	TRBV19	TRBJ1-5	TGTGCCAGTAACCCGGGAGCGGGTAGGCAGCCCCAGCATTTT	CASNPGAGRQPQHF
many	-	13	TRBV24-1	TRBJ2-7	TGTGCCACCAGTGAGCCGCTCTCAGGGATCCAGTACTTC	CATSEPLSGIQYF
many	-	15	TRBV3-1	TRBJ1-2	TGTGCCAGCAGCCAAGATAGGAACGGTAACTATGGCTACACCTTC	CASSQDRNGNYGYTF
few	-	13	TRBV20-1	TRBJ1-4	TGCAGTGCTAGGGGGGGGGAAAATGAAAAACTGTTTTTT	CSARGGENEKLFF
many	-	14	TRBV9	TRBJ2-3	TGTGCCAGCAGCGTAGAAGGTAGCACAGATACGCAGTATTTT	CASSVEGSTDTQYF
-	-	15	TRBV30	TRBJ1-3	TGTGCCTGGAGTTTCGTCTTGACAGGAGGAAACACCATATATTTT	CAWSFVLTGGNTIYF
many	TRBD2	15	TRBV7-2	TRBJ2-7	TGTGCCAGCAGTCCCGGGACTAGCGGGAGCTACGAGCAGTACTTC	CASSPGTSGSYEQYF
few	-	13	TRBV7-3	TRBJ1-6	TGTGCCAGCAGCTTAAATCAGTATTCACCCCTCCACTTT	CASSLNQYSPLHF
many	-	13	TRBV2	TRBJ1-5	TGTGCCAGCAGTGCTTGGGGGCCTCAGCCCCAGCATTTT	CASSAWGPQPQHF
many	-	10	TRBV29-1	TRBJ1-1	TGCAGCGCGTTAAGTTATGAAGCTTTCTTT	CSALSYEAFF
-	TRBD1	16	TRBV4-3	TRBJ2-1	TGCGCCAGCAGCCCCTCAGGGACAGGGGACATTGGTGAGCAGTTCTTC	CASSPSGTGDIGEQFF
many	-	14	TRBV7-9	TRBJ2-3	TGTGCCAGCAGCCACCCCCAGGGGCCAGATACGCAGTATTTT	CASSHPQGPDTQYF
many	-	14	TRBV10-3	TRBJ1-1	TGTGCCATCAGTGAGTCTGCGGGCAGTCCTGAAGCTTTCTTT	CAISESAGSPEAFF
many	-	18	TRBV28	TRBJ2-4	TGTGCCAGCAGCCCTCTCCGGACTCGCCGCTTAGGCAAAAACATTCAGTACTTC	CASSPLRTRRLGKNIQYF
many	TRBD2	17	TRBV5-1	TRBJ2-1	TGCGCCAGCAGCGAAAACCCTACTAGCGGGGGCTACAATGAGCAGTTCTTC	CASSENPTSGGYNEQFF
many	-	14	TRBV12-3/TRBV12-4	TRBJ1-2	TGTGCCAGCAGTTTAGTCCGGGGGAGGAAAGGCTACACCTTC	CASSLVRGRKGYTF
many	TRBD1	14	TRBV27	TRBJ1-4	TGTGCCAGCAGGCGCCGACAGGGGCGGGAAAAACTGTTTTTT	CASRRRQGREKLFF
many	-	15	TRBV5-6	TRBJ1-1	TGTGCCAGCAGCCCGGGACAAATCATGAACACTGAAGCTTTCTTT	CASSPGQIMNTEAFF
many	TRBD2	22	TRBV6-2/TRBV6-3	TRBJ2-5	TGTGCCAGCAGTTACGGATTAGCGGGGGTAATCCAGCCATACGATGTCCAAGAGACCCAGTACTTC	CASSYGLAGVIQPYDVQETQYF
-	-	15	TRBV19	TRBJ2-1	TGTGCCAGTAGTCCACAGGTGCAATCCTACAATGAGCAGTTCTTC	CASSPQVQSYNEQFF
many	-	15	TRBV7-2	TRBJ2-7	TGTGCCAGCAGCCTCAGGGAAAGGGCCACCTACGAGCAGTACTTC	CASSLRERATYEQYF
-	-	12	TRBV6-5	TRBJ1-1	TGTGCCGGCAGTTTAGGGGGCACTGAAGCTTTCTTT	CAGSLGGTEAFF
-	-	13	TRBV14	TRBJ2-2	TGTGCCAGCAGCCAAGAGGTCACCGGGGAGCTGTTTTTT	CASSQEVTGELFF
few	-	14	TRBV20-1	TRBJ2-7	TGCAGTGCTAGCTGGACGGGTGGAACCTACGAGCAGTACTTC	CSASWTGGTYEQYF
-	-	14	TRBV27	TRBJ2-7	TGTGCCAGCAGTTTAACACGGAGGAGAGACGAGCAGTACTTC	CASSLTRRRDEQYF
many	-	13	TRBV20-1	TRBJ1-2	TGCAGTGCTAGTCGGCGGGGGGGTTATGGCTACACCTTC	CSASRRGGYGYTF
many	TRBD2	14	TRBV6-2/TRBV6-3	TRBJ2-7	TGTGCCAGCGGTTGGAGCGGGAGGGCCTCCGAGCAGTACTTC	CASGWSGRASEQYF
few	TRBD2	16	TRBV6-1	TRBJ2-1	TGTGCCAGCAGTCCTCGGACTAGCGGGAGTGGGAATGAGCAGTTCTTC	CASSPRTSGSGNEQFF
many	-	15	TRBV27	TRBJ2-1	TGTGCCAGCAGTCTCCTCCAAGGACTTCACAATGAGCAGTTCTTC	CASSLLQGLHNEQFF
many	TRBD1	18	TRBV4-1	TRBJ1-2	TGCGCCAGCAGCCAGGTAACGGGACAGCCCCCAATGGGCTATGGCTACACCTTC	CASSQVTGQPPMGYGYTF
few	-	14	TRBV12-3/TRBV12-4	TRBJ2-7	TGTGCCAGCAGTTTAGAAAGCCAGCAGGATGAGCAGTACTTC	CASSLESQQDEQYF
few	TRBD2	18	TRBV20-1	TRBJ2-2	TGCAGTGCTAGAGATTCAAGCGGGGTCTATCCCACATACGGGGAGCTGTTTTTT	CSARDSSGVYPTYGELFF
many	TRBD1	14	TRBV10-3	TRBJ2-7	TGTGCCATCAGGAGGGACAGGGAGGTATACGAGCAGTACTTC	CAIRRDREVYEQYF
many	-	13	TRBV27	TRBJ2-7	TGTGCCTGCTCTGCGACACTACGAGGCGGGCAGTACTTC	CACSATLRGGQYF
-	TRBD2	18	TRBV6-1	TRBJ2-1	TGTGCCAGCAGTATGGGACTAGCGGGGGCGTCCGTTTGGGGTGAGCAGTTCTTC	CASSMGLAGASVWGEQFF
many	TRBD2	14	TRBV20-1	TRBJ2-5	TGCAGTGCTCGGGGACTAGCGGAACAAGAGACCCAGTACTTC	CSARGLAEQETQYF
many	-	16	TRBV9	TRBJ2-5	TGTGCCAGCAGCGTCGGCAACGGGGGCCTCCAAGAGACCCAGTACTTC	CASSVGNGGLQETQYF
many	-	17	TRBV3-1	TRBJ1-5	TGTGCCAGCAGCCAAAGGGGGGGGGGAGGAGGCAATCAGCCCCAGCATTTT	CASSQRGGGGGNQPQHF
many	-	15	TRBV2	TRBJ2-2	TGTGCCAGCAGTGTCGAGGGCGGAGACACCGGGGAGCTGTTTTTT	CASSVEGGDTGELFF
few	-	13	TRBV6-1	TRBJ1-1	TGTGCCAGCGAAGGAGTGGGGACACCTGAAGCTTTCTTT	CASEGVGTPEAFF
-	TRBD2	15	TRBV20-1	TRBJ2-1	TGCAGTGCTAGTGGTCTAGCGGGAGACTACAATGAGCAGTTCTTC	CSASGLAGDYNEQFF
many	-	16	TRBV12-3/TRBV12-4	TRBJ2-7	TGTGCCAGCAGTTTTGGGGTCCTTTTATACTCCTACGAGCAGTACTTC	CASSFGVLLYSYEQYF
few	-	17	TRBV6-2/TRBV6-3	TRBJ1-1	TGTGCCAGCAGTTACTCCTATGGGGAGTCTAAGAACACTGAAGCTTTCTTT	CASSYSYGESKNTEAFF
many	-	16	TRBV7-9	TRBJ2-1	TGTGCCAGCAGCTTACCGGACAGGAGGGTTTACAATGAGCAGTTCTTC	CASSLPDRRVYNEQFF
many	TRBD2	15	TRBV28	TRBJ2-7	TGTGCCAGCAGGAAGACTAGCGGGAGAACCTACGAGCAGTACTTC	CASRKTSGRTYEQYF
many	TRBD1	15	TRBV20-1	TRBJ2-7	TGCAGTGCTAGAGCAGGGACAGGGGGCGGGTACGAGCAGTACTTC	CSARAGTGGGYEQYF